This T cell receptor (beta chain) was retrieved from a study of blood T cell repertoires in COVID-19. There are 14 residues in the CDR3. Per germline, CDR1 SQVTM and CDR2 ANQGSEA. Trimming pared 0 bases from V and 5 bases from J, leaving 10 bases between. TCRdb's copy holds only in-frame clones and misses some; the assay was immunoSEQ multiplex PCR. The sample lists 93,000 or so clones; roughly 87% were seen once. The TCR was taken from a man aged 45-60 years in a cohort sampled during active COVID-19. The gene calls are TRBV29-1 and TRBJ2-2; the D gene is possibly TRBD2 (6 bases). The specimen was peripheral blood. The CDR3 sequence is CSVEDLRGTGELFF. CDR3 in DNA: TGCAGCGTTGAAGATCTGCGGGGAACCGGGGAGCTGTTTTTT.